This paragraph reports one TCR beta chain. TCRdb keeps only in-frame clones here, not all; method: immunoSEQ multiplex PCR. The sample has approximately 93,000 clones; about 90% are singletons. The sample is drawn from a study of blood T cell repertoires in COVID-19. Germline-derived CDR1 and CDR2 are LGHDT and YNNKEL (reference sequence). Trimming removed 4 bases at V and 4 bases at J, with 11 bases between. There are 13 residues in the CDR3. The sequencing input was peripheral blood. This chain joins TRBV3-1 (or the pseudogene TRBV3-2) and TRBJ2-7, with a possible D match to TRBD2 (6 bases). The receptor was derived from a human donor in a cohort sampled during active COVID-19. CDR3 in amino acids: CASSLGGNYEQYF. The CDR3 nucleotides read TGTGCCAGCAGCCTCGGAGGGAATTACGAGCAGTACTTC.